This T cell receptor (beta chain) derives from a study of blood T cell repertoires in COVID-19. Study details: Both acute and convalescent COVID-19 samples were obtained from the United States, Italy and Spain. The analysed material was cDNA or gDNA that came from T cells, B-cell-depleted T cells, or PBMCs.

The table lists this clone with a count of one. The authors' processing: Amplification of reference gene primers was used by the study to estimate nucleated cell counts. TCRdb's copy holds only in-frame clones and misses some; the assay was immunoSEQ multiplex PCR. The D gene and trimming were derived from the DNA, and the V and J assignments and clone size from that table. Of 65,000 to 75,000 clones in the sample, about 81% were seen once. V lost 5 bases and J 7 bases, leaving 15 bases between the germline ends. This CDR3 has 15 residues. CDR1 SGHVS and CDR2 FNYEAQ come from the germline V gene. Source material: peripheral blood. The source is an elderly man with acute or convalescent COVID-19. The chain is built from TRBV7-6 and TRBJ1-6, with D tentatively TRBD1 (5 bases). The CDR3, as DNA: TGTGCCAGCAGCATCACAATTCAGGGCAATTCACCCCTCCACTTT. It translates to CASSITIQGNSPLHF.